The clone carrying this T cell receptor (beta chain) was recorded only once. Per the authors' pipeline: Reference gene primer amplification gave estimated nucleated cell counts. Assay used: immunoSEQ multiplex PCR; TCRdb lists only in-frame clones, some missing. D and trimming come from the DNA, and the V and J calls and clone size come from that table. Among about 220,000 clones, approximately 80% were seen once, and the ten largest hold about 13%. Germline values: CDR1 SQVTM, CDR2 ANQGSEA. V was clipped by 3 bases and J by 5 bases; unmatched bases: 4. CDR3 size: 13 residues. This sample was included in a study of blood T cell repertoires in COVID-19. Across the study: COVID-19 samples collected from the United States, Italy and Spain covered acute and convalescent phases. T cells, B-cell-depleted T cells, or PBMCs supplied cDNA or gDNA.

The chain joins TRBV29-1 to TRBJ2-1, with 7 nucleotides matching TRBD1. The sequence derives from a human donor in a cohort sampled during active COVID-19. Sequencing input: peripheral blood. CDR3 residues: CSVDLDRDNEQFF. In DNA, the CDR3 is TGCAGCGTTGACCTAGACAGGGACAATGAGCAGTTCTTC.